This entry lists 32 T cell receptor beta chains sequenced from one sample in a study of cytomegalovirus exposure and HLA in healthy donors. Both 60 Vbeta primers and 13 Jbeta primers went into the PCR. Measured with immunoSEQ multiplex PCR; TCRdb has only the in-frame clones, and not every one. The sample shows about 120,000 clones, around 73% of them seen only once. Material for sequencing was PBMCs. These receptors came from a woman in her thirties or forties in good health and CMV-seropositive.

This clone was recorded a few times. J is TRBJ2-1 and V is TRBV5-1; 7 nucleotides match TRBD1. Germline loops: CDR1 SGHRS, CDR2 YFSETQ. V shed 4 bases and J 4 bases; nucleotides not matched to a gene: 8. The CDR3 sequence is 15 residues long. Here the CDR3 DNA reads TGCGCCAGCAGCGGGGGACAGCCACTATACAATGAGCAGTTCTTC. Residues: CASSGGQPLYNEQFF.

This clone was counted a few times. The chain carries TRBV15 and TRBJ2-5, with D possibly TRBD2 on 7 matching bases. This CDR3 is 14 amino acids long. The germline V gene has CDR1 LNHNV and CDR2 YYDKDF (reference sequence). Trimming took 4 bases from V and 1 from J, leaving 10 bases between them. CDR3 sequence reads: CATSKGGGQETQYF. The DNA for the CDR3 is TGTGCCACCAGCAAGGGGGGGGGCCAAGAGACCCAGTACTTC.

The chain is built from TRBV5-4 and TRBJ1-3, with TRBD1 as a possible D gene (6 bases). CDR1 and CDR2 (germline): SGHNT, YYREEE (reference sequence). The germline V and J ends were trimmed by 3 bases and 0 bases, with 13 bases remaining between them. The CDR3 covers 16 residues. The CDR3 loop reads CASSYRVGSSGNTIYF. CDR3 coding DNA: TGTGCCAGCAGCTACAGGGTAGGGAGCTCTGGAAACACCATATATTTT.

This clone came up a few times. The chain uses TRBV4-1 and TRBJ2-3; 11 bases are a match to TRBD2. The CDR3 covers 19 residues. V lost 1 base, J lost 0 bases, and 9 bases stayed unmatched. CDR1 and CDR2 (germline): MGHRA, YSYEKL. This CDR3 reads CASSQGAQLAGASTDTQYF. In DNA form, the CDR3 reads TGCGCCAGCAGCCAAGGGGCACAACTAGCGGGGGCTAGCACAGATACGCAGTATTTT.

This clone was observed a single time. The J gene is TRBJ2-3, the V gene TRBV4-3; 8 bases line up with TRBD2. After removal of 0 bases from V and 7 bases from J, the junction contained 12 bases not matched to a gene. Germline V CDR1 and CDR2: LGHNA, YSLEER. This CDR3 has 17 amino acids. The CDR3 loop reads CASSQESWRSGANTQYF. The CDR3 DNA follows: TGCGCCAGCAGCCAAGAATCCTGGCGTAGCGGGGCTAATACGCAGTATTTT.

The chain carries TRBV11-2 and TRBJ1-1, with D uncertain. V gave up 5 bases and J gave up 1 base, with 17 bases separating them. Germline CDR1 SGHAT, CDR2 FQNNGV. The CDR3 has 16 residues. The DNA of the CDR3 is TGTGCCAGCAGCCAGCGGTATAACAGACAGAACACTGAAGCTTTCTTT. It translates to CASSQRYNRQNTEAFF.

This chain links TRBV6-5 with TRBJ2-3; 8 bases fit TRBD2. Losses at the gene ends were 6 bases for V and 4 bases for J; bases not matched to a gene: 9. Germline CDR1 is MNHEY and CDR2 is SVGAGI. This CDR3 is built from 15 residues. CDR3 bases: TGTGCCAGCAGCGACGGGGGGGCTGGGGCAGATACGCAGTATTTT. Its translation: CASSDGGAGADTQYF.

In its sample, this clone was seen a few times. The chain recombines TRBV5-6 with TRBJ2-7; D not certain. The CDR3 has 11 residues. Germline-derived CDR1 and CDR2 are SGHDT and YYEEEE. V dropped 2 bases and J dropped 7 bases, with 7 bases sitting between them. CDR3: CASSFNQEQYF. The CDR3 region has the DNA TGTGCCAGCAGCTTTAATCAGGAGCAGTACTTC.

CDR3 DNA sequence: TGCGCCAGCAGCTTGAGGACAGGGGGCTGGGAGCAGTACTTC. Protein: CASSLRTGGWEQYF. The rearrangement links TRBV5-1 to TRBJ2-7; TRBD1 matches 11 bases. The CDR3 has 14 amino acids. Looked up from germline, CDR1 is SGHRS and CDR2 is YFSETQ. Trimming at V came to 1 base and at J to 7 bases, leaving 4 bases not matched to a gene.

In its sample, this clone was seen once. The chain recombines TRBV5-1 with TRBJ1-2; D is undetermined. The length of the CDR3 is 15 residues. Trimming took off 0 bases at V and 5 bases at J, with 14 bases between the two ends. Germline V CDR1 and CDR2: SGHRS, YFSETQ. In DNA form, the CDR3 reads TGCGCCAGCAGCTTGGGGACGGGAGCTCCTTATGGCTACACCTTC. This codes for CASSLGTGAPYGYTF.

V is TRBV10-3 and J is TRBJ1-6; D possibly corresponds to TRBD1 (5 bases). The germline V gene has CDR1 ENHRY and CDR2 SYGVKD. V was cut by 5 bases and J by 8 bases, with 16 bases left in between. CDR3 length: 15 amino acids. In nucleotides, the CDR3 is TGTGCCATCAGTCTTAGACCGCCGGGGGATTCACCCCTCCACTTT. It yields the protein CAISLRPPGDSPLHF.

This rearrangement joins TRBV6-1 to TRBJ1-1; a weak D match, TRBD1 (5 bases). The CDR3 has 14 amino acids. Germline loops: CDR1 MNHNS, CDR2 SASEGT. With 3 bases removed from V and 6 bases from J, the gap between germline ends came to 14 bases. CDR3 sequence: CASSDRPKGPEAFF. For the CDR3, the DNA is TGTGCCAGCAGTGATAGACCAAAGGGGCCTGAAGCTTTCTTT.

Notes on this clone: The junction differs from germline at one of its ends, possibly a read error. V gene TRBV6-5 combines with J gene TRBJ1-2, with 8 bases aligning to TRBD1. Germline V gene lookup returns CDR1 MNHEY and CDR2 SVGAGI. CDR3 size: 12 residues. Here the CDR3 reads CASSYDGQGSAF. The CDR3 DNA follows: TGTGCCAGCAGTTACGACGGACAGGGATCCGCCTTC.

The genes are TRBV5-1 and TRBJ2-5; a weak D match, TRBD1 (6 bases). This CDR3 is 13 amino acids long. Germline loops: CDR1 SGHRS, CDR2 YFSETQ. V was pared by 1 base and J by 4 bases, with 8 bases between. CDR3 sequence: CASSLMGAETQYF. The CDR3 DNA sequence: TGCGCCAGCAGCTTGATGGGGGCAGAGACCCAGTACTTC. Supplemented by reference TRBV5-1 and TRBJ2-5, the full variable domain reads KAGVTQTPRYLIKTRGQQVTLSCSPISGHRSVSWYQQTPGQGLQFLFEYFSETQRNKGNFPGRFSGRQFSNSRSEMNVSTLELGDSALYLCASSLMGAETQYFGPGTRLLVL.

The V call is TRBV5-1, the J call TRBJ2-7, with 9 positions matching TRBD1. The CDR3 length is 15 residues. Losses at the gene ends were 4 bases for V and 1 base for J; bases not matched to a gene: 6. Germline V gene sequence: CDR1 SGHRS, CDR2 YFSETQ. This chain's CDR3 is CASSTGTGWSYEQYF. The DNA for the CDR3 is TGCGCCAGCAGCACTGGGACAGGGTGGTCCTACGAGCAGTACTTC.

The chain uses TRBV19 and TRBJ1-1; D unresolved. Deletions cut 4 bases from V and 3 bases from J, with 9 bases between. The CDR3 has 13 amino acids. The germline V gene has CDR1 LNHDA and CDR2 SQIVND (reference sequence). The CDR3 region is CASSKSRDTEAFF. CDR3 sequence (DNA): TGTGCCAGTAGTAAGTCCCGGGACACTGAAGCTTTCTTT.

The gene calls are TRBV20-1 and TRBJ2-7; D may be TRBD2 (6 bases). Germline V gene sequence: CDR1 DFQATT, CDR2 SNEGSKA (reference sequence). This CDR3 contains 11 residues. V gave up 6 bases and J gave up 5 bases, with 11 bases separating them. The CDR3 spells CSARDFHEQYF. CDR3 sequence (DNA): TGCAGTGCGCGGGACTTTCACGAGCAGTACTTC.

This chain joins TRBV6-6 and TRBJ2-7; unclear D gene. V lost 6 bases to trimming and J lost 2 bases, with 5 bases between them. The CDR3 length is 11 residues. Germline V CDR1 and CDR2: MNHNY, SVGAGI (reference sequence). The CDR3 sequence: CASRRTYEQYF. Written as DNA, the CDR3 is TGTGCCAGCAGGAGGACCTACGAGCAGTACTTC.

Note on this clone: The CDR3 end shows no conserved phenylalanine or tryptophan, and so a read error is likely. The chain recombines TRBV25-1 with TRBJ2-2; D is unresolved. CDR1 MGHDK and CDR2 SYGVNS come from the germline V gene. V dropped 7 bases and J dropped 3 bases, with 3 bases sitting between them. The CDR3 is 11 amino acids. The CDR3 nucleotides read TGTGCCAGCACTTACACCGGGGAGCTGTTTGTT. It translates to CASTYTGELFV.

The chain couples TRBV25-1 to TRBJ2-1, with D tentatively TRBD2 (5 bases). The CDR3 spans 11 residues. Trimming stripped 7 bases from V and 7 bases from J, with 8 bases between. The germline gives CDR1 MGHDK, CDR2 SYGVNS. CDR3 residues: CASTPGNEQFF. The CDR3 DNA reads TGTGCCAGCACCCCGGGGAATGAGCAGTTCTTC.

This clone turned up a few times. The genes are TRBV18 and TRBJ2-1; 12 positions agree with TRBD2. The CDR3 runs to 14 residues. Germline V gene lookup returns CDR1 KGHSH and CDR2 LQKENI. V lost 6 bases and J lost 8; bases outside the gene matches: 5. The CDR3, as DNA: TGTGCCAGCTCGACTAGCGGGGGAGGCCATGAGCAGTTCTTC. Amino acids: CASSTSGGGHEQFF.

The rearrangement joins TRBV6-5 to TRBJ2-3; 9 bases line up with TRBD1. The V and J ends lost 8 bases and 7 bases, in that order; junction bases with no gene match: 13. This CDR3 has 15 amino acids. In germline, CDR1 is MNHEY, CDR2 SVGAGI. CDR3 DNA: TGTGCCAGCCTTTTCCCGGGACAGGGCTGGCATACGCAGTATTTT. Its translation is CASLFPGQGWHTQYF.

The CDR3 spells CASSNHADRANGYTF. The CDR3 bases are TGTGCCAGTAGTAACCACGCGGACAGGGCCAACGGCTACACCTTC. V is TRBV19 and J is TRBJ1-2, with 8 bases lining up with TRBD1. V gave up 4 bases and J gave up 8 bases; unmatched junction bases: 12. This CDR3 spans 15 amino acids. Germline loops: CDR1 LNHDA, CDR2 SQIVND (reference sequence).

The CDR3 region has the DNA TGCGCCAGCAGCCAGGACTCACAGACCGAGCAGTACTTC. Its translation is CASSQDSQTEQYF. The V gene is TRBV4-3, the J gene TRBJ2-7; TRBD2 is a possible D gene (5 bases). Germline CDR1 reads LGHNA; CDR2 reads YSLEER. This CDR3 comprises 13 residues. Trimming took 3 bases from V and 6 from J, leaving 12 bases between them.

V gene TRBV7-2 combines with J gene TRBJ2-1; TRBD2 matches at 9 bases. V was clipped by 5 bases and J by 7 bases; unmatched bases: 3. The CDR3 runs to 13 residues. In germline, CDR1 is SGHTA, CDR2 FQGNSA. Here the CDR3 DNA reads TGTGCCAGCAGCACGCGGGGGGGAAATGAGCAGTTCTTC. Amino acid sequence: CASSTRGGNEQFF.

The chain links TRBV29-1 to TRBJ2-5; 10 bases are a match to TRBD2. J lost 10 bases, V lost 5 bases, and 22 bases had no gene match. Germline CDR1 reads SQVTM; CDR2 reads ANQGSEA. This CDR3 contains 17 residues. CDR3 loop: CSVFAFGLAASSGIQYF. The CDR3 DNA is TGCAGCGTTTTTGCGTTCGGACTAGCGGCGTCCTCAGGTATCCAGTACTTC.

This chain joins TRBV7-2 and TRBJ2-5, with 7 bases identical to TRBD2. The germline CDR1 and CDR2 sequences are SGHTA and FQGNSA. V was pared by 6 bases and J by 5 bases, with 9 bases of the junction left unmatched. The CDR3 has 14 residues. CDR3 region: CASSPIGGGETQYF. Written as DNA, the CDR3 is TGTGCCAGCAGTCCAATCGGGGGAGGGGAGACCCAGTACTTC.

The count of this clone is one. V is TRBV29-1 and J is TRBJ1-1, with 7 bases that match TRBD1. Germline V lookup: CDR1 SQVTM, CDR2 ANQGSEA. CDR3 length: 14 residues. This CDR3 is CSAGTEPTNTEAFF. CDR3 bases: TGCAGTGCGGGGACAGAGCCTACCAACACTGAAGCTTTCTTT.

This CDR3 reads CASSPGSSYNEQFF. Written as DNA, the CDR3 is TGTGCCAGCAGCCCCGGGAGTTCCTACAATGAGCAGTTCTTC. V gene TRBV7-2 combines with J gene TRBJ2-1, with D possibly being TRBD2 (6 bases). This CDR3 spans 14 amino acids. Germline V gives CDR1 SGHTA, CDR2 FQGNSA. The ends were cut back, 5 bases at V and 1 base at J, with 9 bases in the middle.

The rearrangement joins TRBV5-1 to TRBJ1-2; 11 bases are a match to TRBD1. V shed 4 bases and J 6 bases; nucleotides not matched to a gene: 5. Germline V gives CDR1 SGHRS, CDR2 YFSETQ. The CDR3 contains 14 residues. CDR3 in DNA: TGCGCCAGCAGCGGAGGACAGGGGGCTCATGGCTACACCTTC. Amino acids: CASSGGQGAHGYTF.

J is TRBJ1-1 and V is TRBV18; perhaps TRBD1 as D (5 bases). Trimming stripped 4 bases from V and 1 base from J, with 13 bases between. This CDR3 comprises 15 residues. Germline loops: CDR1 KGHSH, CDR2 LQKENI. CDR3 protein: CASSQSRVSNTEAFF. DNA of the CDR3: TGTGCCAGCTCACAAAGCAGGGTTTCGAACACTGAAGCTTTCTTT.

The chain employs TRBV4-2 and TRBJ2-7; D gene unclear. From germline, CDR1 is LGHNA and CDR2 YNFKEQ. Trimming cost V 6 bases and J 2 bases, with 5 bases left between them. This CDR3 has 11 amino acids. Written as DNA, the CDR3 is TGTGCCAGCAGTACAACCTACGAGCAGTACTTC. Protein sequence: CASSTTYEQYF.